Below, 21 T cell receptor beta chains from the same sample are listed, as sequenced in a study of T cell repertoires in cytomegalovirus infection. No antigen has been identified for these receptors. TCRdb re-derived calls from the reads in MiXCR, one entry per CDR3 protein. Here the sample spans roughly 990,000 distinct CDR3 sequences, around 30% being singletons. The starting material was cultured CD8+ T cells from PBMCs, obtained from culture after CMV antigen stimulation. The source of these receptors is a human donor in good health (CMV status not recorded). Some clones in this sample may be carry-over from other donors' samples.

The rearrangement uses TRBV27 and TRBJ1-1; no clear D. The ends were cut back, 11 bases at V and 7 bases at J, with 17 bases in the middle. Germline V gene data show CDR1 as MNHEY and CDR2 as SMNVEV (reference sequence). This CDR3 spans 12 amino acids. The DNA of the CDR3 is TGTGCCCTTCTCGGACCTGGAGGTGAAGCTTTCTTT. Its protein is CALLGPGGEAFF.

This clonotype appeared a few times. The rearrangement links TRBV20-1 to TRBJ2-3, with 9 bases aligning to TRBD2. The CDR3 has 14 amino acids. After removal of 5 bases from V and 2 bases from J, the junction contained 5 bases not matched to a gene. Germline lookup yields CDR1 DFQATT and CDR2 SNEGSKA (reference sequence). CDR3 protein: CSAPSGTYTDTQYF. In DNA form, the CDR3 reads TGCAGTGCTCCTAGCGGGACCTACACAGATACGCAGTATTTT.

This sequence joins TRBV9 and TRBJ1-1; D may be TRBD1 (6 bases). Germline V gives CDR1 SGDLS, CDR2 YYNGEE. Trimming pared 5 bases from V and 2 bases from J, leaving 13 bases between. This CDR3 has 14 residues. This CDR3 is CASRGAGANTEAFF. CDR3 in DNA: TGTGCCAGCAGAGGTGCAGGGGCAAACACTGAAGCTTTCTTT.

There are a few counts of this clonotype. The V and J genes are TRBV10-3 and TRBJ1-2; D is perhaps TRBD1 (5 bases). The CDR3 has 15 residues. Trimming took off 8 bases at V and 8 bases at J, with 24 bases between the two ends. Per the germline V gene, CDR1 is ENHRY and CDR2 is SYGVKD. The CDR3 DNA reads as TGTGCCATCCTGGCCCGGCAGGGACCAATGGAGGGCTACACCTTC. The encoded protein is CAILARQGPMEGYTF.

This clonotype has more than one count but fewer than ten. CDR3 in DNA: TGTGCCAGCAGAGGTTTGGAAATTGAAAACATTCAGTACTTC. It encodes CASRGLEIENIQYF. This chain uses TRBV7-9 with TRBJ2-4; D call uncertain. There are 14 residues in the CDR3. Germline V gives CDR1 SEHNR, CDR2 FQNEAQ (reference sequence). Trimming pared 6 bases from V and 5 bases from J, leaving 14 bases between.

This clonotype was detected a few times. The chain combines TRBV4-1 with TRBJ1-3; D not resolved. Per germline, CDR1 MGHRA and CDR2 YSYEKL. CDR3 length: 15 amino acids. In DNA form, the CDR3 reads TGCGGCGCCGGAGGGAGTCCCCTTTGGGGAAACACCATATATTTT. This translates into CGAGGSPLWGNTIYF.

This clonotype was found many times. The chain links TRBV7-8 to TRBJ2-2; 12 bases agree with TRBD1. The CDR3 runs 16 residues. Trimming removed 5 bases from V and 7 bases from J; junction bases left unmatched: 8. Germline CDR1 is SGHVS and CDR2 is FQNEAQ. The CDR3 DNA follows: TGTGCCAGCAGCAAGACGGGACAGGGGGCCGGCGGGGAGCTGTTTTTT. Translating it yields CASSKTGQGAGGELFF.

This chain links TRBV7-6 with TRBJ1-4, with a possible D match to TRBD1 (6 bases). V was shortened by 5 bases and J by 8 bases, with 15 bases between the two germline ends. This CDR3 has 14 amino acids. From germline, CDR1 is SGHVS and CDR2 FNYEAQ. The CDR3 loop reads CASSPDGGREKLFF. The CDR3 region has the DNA TGTGCCAGCAGCCCCGATGGGGGGCGGGAAAAACTGTTTTTT. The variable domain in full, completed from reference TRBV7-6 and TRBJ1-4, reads GAGVSQSPRYKVTKRGQDVALRCDPISGHVSLYWYRQALGQGPEFLTYFNYEAQQDKSGLPNDRFSAERPEGSISTLTIQRTEQRDSAMYRCASSPDGGREKLFFGSGTQLSVL.

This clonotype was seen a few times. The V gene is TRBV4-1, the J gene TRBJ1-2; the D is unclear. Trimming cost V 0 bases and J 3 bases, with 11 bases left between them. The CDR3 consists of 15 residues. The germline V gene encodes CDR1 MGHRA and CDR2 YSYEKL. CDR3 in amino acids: CASSQDIGNYYGYTF. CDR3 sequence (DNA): TGCGCCAGCAGCCAAGATATTGGCAATTACTATGGCTACACCTTC.

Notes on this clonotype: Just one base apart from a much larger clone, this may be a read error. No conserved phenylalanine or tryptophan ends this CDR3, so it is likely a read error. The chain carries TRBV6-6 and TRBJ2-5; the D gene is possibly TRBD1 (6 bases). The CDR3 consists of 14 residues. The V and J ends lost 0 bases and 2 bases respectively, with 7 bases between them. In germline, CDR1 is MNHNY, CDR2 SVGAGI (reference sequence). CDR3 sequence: CASSYSGQQETQYS. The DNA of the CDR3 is TGTGCCAGCAGTTACTCTGGACAGCAAGAGACCCAGTACTCC.

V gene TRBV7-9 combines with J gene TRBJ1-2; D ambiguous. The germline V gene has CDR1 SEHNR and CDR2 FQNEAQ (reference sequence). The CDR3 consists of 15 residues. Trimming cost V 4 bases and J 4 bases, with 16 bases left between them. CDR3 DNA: TGTGCCAGCAGCTACTTGGACCCGTCAGTCTATGGCTACACCTTC. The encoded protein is CASSYLDPSVYGYTF.

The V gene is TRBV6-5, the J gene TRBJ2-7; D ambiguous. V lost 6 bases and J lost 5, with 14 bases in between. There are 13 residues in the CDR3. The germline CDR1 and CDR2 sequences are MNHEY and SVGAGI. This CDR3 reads CASRSPETDEQYV. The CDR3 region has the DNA TGTGCCAGCAGGTCTCCAGAAACGGACGAGCAGTACGTC.

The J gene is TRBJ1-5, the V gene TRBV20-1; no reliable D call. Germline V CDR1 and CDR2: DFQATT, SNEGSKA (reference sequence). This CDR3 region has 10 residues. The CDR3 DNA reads TGCAAGAAAGCGGACTTTCCCCAGCATTTT. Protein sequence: CKKADFPQHF.

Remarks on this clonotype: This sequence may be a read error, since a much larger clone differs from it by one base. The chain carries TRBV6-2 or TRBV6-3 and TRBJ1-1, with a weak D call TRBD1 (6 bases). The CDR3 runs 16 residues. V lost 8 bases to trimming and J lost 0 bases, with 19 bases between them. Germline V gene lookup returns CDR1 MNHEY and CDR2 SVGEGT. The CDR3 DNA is TGTGCCAGCGCCAAACACAGGGAGTTGATGAACACTGAAGCTTTCTTT. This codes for CASAKHRELMNTEAFF.

The CDR3 DNA reads as TGTGCCAGTGGCCGGCGGCAGGGGGATGGGGCCAACGTCCTGACTTTC. Translating gives CASGRRQGDGANVLTF. The genes are TRBV7-9 and TRBJ2-6; 7 bases agree with TRBD1. The CDR3 loop spans 16 amino acids. Trimming cost V 9 bases and J 3 bases; bases outside gene matches: 11. Germline lookup yields CDR1 SEHNR and CDR2 FQNEAQ (reference sequence).

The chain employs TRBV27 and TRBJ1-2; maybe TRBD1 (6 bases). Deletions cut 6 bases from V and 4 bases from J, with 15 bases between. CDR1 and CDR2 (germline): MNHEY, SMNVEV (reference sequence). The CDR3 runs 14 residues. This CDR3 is CASRTDGTFYGYTF. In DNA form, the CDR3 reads TGTGCCAGCAGGACTGACGGGACATTCTATGGCTACACCTTC.

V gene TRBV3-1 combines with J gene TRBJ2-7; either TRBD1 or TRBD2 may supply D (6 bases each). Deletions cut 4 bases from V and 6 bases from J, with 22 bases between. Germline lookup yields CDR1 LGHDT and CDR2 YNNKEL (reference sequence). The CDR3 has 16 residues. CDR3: CASSPNRDSNRGEQYV. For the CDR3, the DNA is TGTGCCAGCAGCCCGAACAGGGACTCCAACAGAGGCGAGCAGTACGTC.

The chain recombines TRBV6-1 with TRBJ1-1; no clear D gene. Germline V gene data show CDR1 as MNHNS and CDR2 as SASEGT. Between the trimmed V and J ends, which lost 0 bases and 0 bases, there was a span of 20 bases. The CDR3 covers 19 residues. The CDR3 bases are TGTGCCAGCAGTGAAGCCCCCCTCGGAAGTATCTCCTTGAACACTGAAGCTTTCTTT. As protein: CASSEAPLGSISLNTEAFF.

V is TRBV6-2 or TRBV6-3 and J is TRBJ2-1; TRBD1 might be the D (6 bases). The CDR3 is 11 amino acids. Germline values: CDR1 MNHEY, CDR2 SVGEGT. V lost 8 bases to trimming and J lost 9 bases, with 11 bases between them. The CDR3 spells CASLEGGEQFF. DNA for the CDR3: TGTGCCAGCTTAGAAGGGGGTGAGCAGTTCTTC.

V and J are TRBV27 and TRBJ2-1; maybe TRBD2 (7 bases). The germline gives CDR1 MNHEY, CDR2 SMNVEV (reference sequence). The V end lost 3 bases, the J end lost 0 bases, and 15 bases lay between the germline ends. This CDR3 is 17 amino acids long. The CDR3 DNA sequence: TGTGCCAGCAGTTTCGGGGGGAGGGGGACCTCCTACAATGAGCAGTTCTTC. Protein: CASSFGGRGTSYNEQFF.

The CDR3 loop is CASSPGTQAIYF. CDR3 nucleotide sequence: TGCGCCAGCAGCCCGGGGACACAGGCCATATATTTT. The V gene is TRBV4-1, the J gene TRBJ1-3; D is possibly TRBD1 (6 bases). There are 12 residues in the CDR3. V shed 4 bases and J shed 11 bases, with 12 bases lying between them. The V gene's germline CDR1 is MGHRA and CDR2 YSYEKL.